This entry lists 7 T cell receptor beta chains sequenced from one sample in a study of PD-1 blockade in classical Hodgkin lymphoma. Every patient had relapsed following autologous stem cell transplantation, and cohorts differed in brentuximab vedotin exposure. Repertoires were generated with immunoSEQ multiplex PCR, while TCRdb's copy carries only in-frame clones and drops some. The repertoire holds 20,000 to 25,000 clones, with approximately 69% as singletons. The sample in question was peripheral blood mononuclear cells (PBMCs), obtained at baseline. The receptors were gathered from a human donor with classical Hodgkin lymphoma.

This chain connects TRBV7-2 to TRBJ1-3, with D hard to call. This CDR3 has 17 residues. V was cut by 1 base and J by 0 bases, with 13 bases left in between. From germline, CDR1 is SGHTA and CDR2 FQGNSA. Here the CDR3 DNA reads TGTGCCAGCAGCTTAGGCTACGACGGCATCTCTGGAAACACCATATATTTT. This gives the protein CASSLGYDGISGNTIYF. The entire variable domain, with the rest obtained from reference TRBV7-2 and TRBJ1-3, is as follows: GAGVSQSPSNKVTEKGKDVELRCDPISGHTALYWYRQSLGQGLEFLIYFQGNSAPDKSGLPSDRFSAERTGGSVSTLTIQRTQQEDSAVYLCASSLGYDGISGNTIYFGEGSWLTVV.

The chain recombines TRBV10-1 with TRBJ2-5; perhaps TRBD1 as D (5 bases). Trimming stripped 8 bases from V and 3 bases from J, with 34 bases between. The CDR3 extends over 20 amino acids. In germline, CDR1 is WNHNN, CDR2 SYGVQD (reference sequence). CDR3 amino acids: CASLPYPGARARYPKETQYF. The DNA of the CDR3 is TGCGCCAGCCTTCCCTATCCTGGGGCTAGGGCGAGATATCCCAAAGAGACCCAGTACTTC.

By share, this clone ranks as medium-sized (0.01 to 0.1%). The chain has TRBV7-9 and TRBJ1-5, with D maybe TRBD1 (5 bases). CDR1 and CDR2 (germline): SEHNR, FQNEAQ (reference sequence). The ends were cut back, 6 bases at V and 4 bases at J, with 13 bases in the middle. The CDR3 contains 14 residues. CDR3 bases: TGTGCCAGCAGACTTGGCGGGGGAAATCAGCCCCAGCATTTT. The encoded protein is CASRLGGGNQPQHF. Supplemented by reference TRBV7-9 and TRBJ1-5, the full variable domain reads DTGVSQNPRHKITKRGQNVTFRCDPISEHNRLYWYRQTLGQGPEFLTYFQNEAQLEKSRLLSDRFSAERPKGSFSTLEIQRTEQGDSAMYLCASRLGGGNQPQHFGDGTRLSIL.

The V and J genes are TRBV6-5 and TRBJ2-7; 7 bases fit TRBD1. Trimming at V came to 7 bases and at J to 0 bases, leaving 6 bases not matched to a gene. The V gene's germline CDR1 is MNHEY and CDR2 SVGAGI. The CDR3 sequence is 14 residues long. For the CDR3, the DNA is TGTGCCAGCAAGGAAGGGGGCCACTCCTACGAGCAGTACTTC. This gives the protein CASKEGGHSYEQYF.

With respect to this clone: Other DNA sequences within the sample encode an identical CDR3. The chain has TRBV2 and TRBJ2-7, with 8 bases fitting TRBD1. The CDR3 runs to 15 residues. V gave up 6 bases and J gave up 1 base; unmatched junction bases: 8. Per the germline V gene, CDR1 is SNHLY and CDR2 is FYNNEI. As DNA, the CDR3 is TGTGCCAGCAGAAAAGGACAGGGTACTTCCTACGAGCAGTACTTC. The encoded protein is CASRKGQGTSYEQYF. The full variable domain, its missing parts supplied by reference TRBV2 and TRBJ2-7, is EPEVTQTPSHQVTQMGQEVILRCVPISNHLYFYWYRQILGQKVEFLVSFYNNEISEKSEIFDDQFSVERPDGSNFTLKIRSTKLEDSAMYFCASRKGQGTSYEQYFGPGTRLTVT.

This clone showed up just once. The genes are TRBV7-2 and TRBJ2-1, with 9 bases fitting TRBD2. The CDR3 is made up of 17 amino acids. V trimming: 2 bases; J trimming: 7 bases; junction bases outside the gene matches: 12. Germline assignment: CDR1 SGHTA and CDR2 FQGNSA. CDR3: CASSLSRGGAFENEQFF. The CDR3 DNA reads TGTGCCAGCAGCTTATCCCGCGGGGGGGCCTTCGAGAATGAGCAGTTCTTC.

This clone has a handful of counts. The sample holds other DNA sequences that translate to the same CDR3. This CDR3 is CASSLGAGSSYEQYF. Written as DNA, the CDR3 is TGTGCCAGCAGCTTAGGGGCAGGCAGCTCCTACGAGCAGTACTTC. The chain is built from TRBV7-8 and TRBJ2-7, with D hard to call. Germline V gene sequence: CDR1 SGHVS, CDR2 FQNEAQ. V lost 1 base and J lost 0, with 10 bases in between. The CDR3 is made up of 15 amino acids.